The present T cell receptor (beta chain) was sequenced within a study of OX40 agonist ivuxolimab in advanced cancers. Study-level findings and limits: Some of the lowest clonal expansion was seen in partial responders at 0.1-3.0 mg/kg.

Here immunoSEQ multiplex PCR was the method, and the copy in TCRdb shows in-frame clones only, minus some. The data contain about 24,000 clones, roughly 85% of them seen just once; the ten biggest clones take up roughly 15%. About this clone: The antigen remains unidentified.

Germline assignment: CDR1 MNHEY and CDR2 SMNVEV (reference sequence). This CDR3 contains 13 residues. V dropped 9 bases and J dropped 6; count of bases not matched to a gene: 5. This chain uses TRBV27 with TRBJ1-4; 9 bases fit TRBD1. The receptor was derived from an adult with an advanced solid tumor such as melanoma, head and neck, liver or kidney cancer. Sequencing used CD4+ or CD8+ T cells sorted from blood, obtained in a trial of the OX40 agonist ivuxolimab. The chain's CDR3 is CASNRGLDEKLFF. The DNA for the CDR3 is TGTGCCAGTAACAGGGGGCTGGATGAAAAACTGTTTTTT. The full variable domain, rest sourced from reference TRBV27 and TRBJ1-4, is EAQVTQNPRYLITVTGKKLTVTCSQNMNHEYMSWYRQDPGLGLRQIYYSMNVEVTDKGDVPEGYKVSRKEKRNFPLILESPSPNQTSLYFCASNRGLDEKLFFGSGTQLSVL.